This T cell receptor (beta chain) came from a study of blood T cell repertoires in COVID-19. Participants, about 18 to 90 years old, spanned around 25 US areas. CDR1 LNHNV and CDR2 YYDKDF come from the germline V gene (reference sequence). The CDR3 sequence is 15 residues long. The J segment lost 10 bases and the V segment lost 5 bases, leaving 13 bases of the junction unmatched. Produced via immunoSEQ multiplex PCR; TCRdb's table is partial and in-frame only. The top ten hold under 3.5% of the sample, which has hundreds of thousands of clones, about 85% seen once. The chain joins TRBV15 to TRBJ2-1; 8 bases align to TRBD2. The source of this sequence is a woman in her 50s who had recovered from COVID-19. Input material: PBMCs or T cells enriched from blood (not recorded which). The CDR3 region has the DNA TGTGCCACCAGCCTCGGGGGGGATACCGGCCGCGAGCAGTTCTTC. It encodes CATSLGGDTGREQFF. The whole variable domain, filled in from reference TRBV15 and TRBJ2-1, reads DAMVIQNPRYQVTQFGKPVTLSCSQTLNHNVMYWYQQKSSQAPKLLFHYYDKDFNNEADTPDNFQSRRPNTSFCFLDIRSPGLGDTAMYLCATSLGGDTGREQFFGPGTRLTVL.